A selection of T cell receptor beta chains follows, all from one sample in a study of beta chain features in type 1 diabetes. Produced via immunoSEQ multiplex PCR; TCRdb's table is partial and in-frame only. Among hundreds of thousands of clones listed, about 30% were seen once. Sequencing was carried out using naive CD4+ T cells from blood. These receptor sequences come from a man younger than 35 in good health. Each CDR3 is given with its conserved first and last residue. The order of the fields is CDR3 length, D gene, V gene, J gene, clone size, CDR3 protein, CDR3 DNA. The D gene is left open where the match is weak. Size is omitted from some rows. Given values are once, few, many or a class for expanded clones.

len: 13; d_gene: NA; v_gene: TRBV29-1; j_gene: TRBJ2-7; abundance: few; CDR3aa: CSVEDPERVLQYF; CDR3nt: TGCAGCGTTGAAGATCCAGAGCGGGTGCTGCAGTACTTC
len: 13; d_gene: NA; v_gene: TRBV7-2; j_gene: TRBJ2-7; abundance: few; CDR3aa: CASSLRVSYEQYF; CDR3nt: TGTGCCAGCAGCTTAAGAGTGAGCTACGAGCAGTACTTC
len: 16; d_gene: NA; v_gene: TRBV18; j_gene: TRBJ2-1; abundance: NA; CDR3aa: CASSPPGWGDASEQFF; CDR3nt: TGTGCCAGCTCACCACCAGGTTGGGGGGACGCGAGTGAGCAGTTCTTC
len: 13; d_gene: NA; v_gene: TRBV29-1; j_gene: TRBJ2-1; abundance: few; CDR3aa: CSVVVRSYNEQFF; CDR3nt: TGCAGCGTTGTGGTCCGCTCCTACAATGAGCAGTTCTTC
len: 13; d_gene: TRBD1; v_gene: TRBV29-1; j_gene: TRBJ2-7; abundance: NA; CDR3aa: CSAGTGGFHEQYF; CDR3nt: TGCAGCGCCGGGACAGGGGGGTTCCACGAGCAGTACTTC
len: 13; d_gene: NA; v_gene: TRBV5-1; j_gene: TRBJ2-5; abundance: few; CDR3aa: CASSLAQGRSQYF; CDR3nt: TGCGCCAGCAGCTTGGCGCAGGGACGGTCCCAGTACTTC
len: 13; d_gene: NA; v_gene: TRBV11-2; j_gene: TRBJ2-1; abundance: NA; CDR3aa: CASSLARYNEQFF; CDR3nt: TGTGCCAGCAGCTTAGCTAGGTACAATGAGCAGTTCTTC
len: 15; d_gene: NA; v_gene: TRBV9; j_gene: TRBJ2-1; abundance: NA; CDR3aa: CASSISGYSYNEQFF; CDR3nt: TGTGCCAGCAGCATTAGCGGCTACTCCTACAATGAGCAGTTCTTC
len: 16; d_gene: NA; v_gene: TRBV7-2; j_gene: TRBJ1-3; abundance: few; CDR3aa: CASSASTGSAGNTIYF; CDR3nt: TGTGCCAGCAGCGCTTCCACAGGGTCGGCCGGAAACACCATATATTTT
len: 15; d_gene: NA; v_gene: TRBV10-2; j_gene: TRBJ2-2; abundance: few; CDR3aa: CASRRTATHTGELFF; CDR3nt: TGCGCCAGCAGGAGGACAGCTACACACACCGGGGAGCTGTTTTTT
len: 14; d_gene: TRBD1; v_gene: TRBV10-3; j_gene: TRBJ2-1; abundance: NA; CDR3aa: CAIRGDRERNEQFF; CDR3nt: TGTGCCATCAGGGGGGACAGGGAAAGAAATGAGCAGTTCTTC
len: 14; d_gene: TRBD2; v_gene: TRBV29-1; j_gene: TRBJ2-5; abundance: NA; CDR3aa: CSTDPLADQETQYF; CDR3nt: TGCAGCACAGACCCACTAGCGGACCAAGAGACCCAGTACTTC
len: 13; d_gene: NA; v_gene: TRBV28; j_gene: TRBJ1-2; abundance: NA; CDR3aa: CASTEGTVYGYTF; CDR3nt: TGTGCCAGCACCGAAGGAACAGTCTATGGCTACACCTTC
len: 13; d_gene: TRBD1; v_gene: TRBV29-1; j_gene: TRBJ1-1; abundance: few; CDR3aa: CSEKQGDKTEAFF; CDR3nt: TGCAGCGAAAAACAGGGGGATAAAACTGAAGCTTTCTTT
len: 13; d_gene: NA; v_gene: TRBV7-9; j_gene: TRBJ2-7; abundance: NA; CDR3aa: CASSPQDLYEQYF; CDR3nt: TGTGCCAGCAGCCCCCAGGACCTCTACGAGCAGTACTTC
len: 15; d_gene: NA; v_gene: TRBV7-8; j_gene: TRBJ2-1; abundance: few; CDR3aa: CASSSQGSSKGEQFF; CDR3nt: TGTGCCAGCAGCTCCCAAGGGTCTAGCAAAGGTGAGCAGTTCTTC
len: 15; d_gene: TRBD2; v_gene: TRBV7-2; j_gene: TRBJ2-3; abundance: NA; CDR3aa: CASSPSGTSTDTQYF; CDR3nt: TGTGCCAGCAGCCCGAGCGGGACTAGCACAGATACGCAGTATTTT
len: 14; d_gene: NA; v_gene: TRBV30; j_gene: TRBJ1-1; abundance: few; CDR3aa: CAWSEWGGDTEAFF; CDR3nt: TGTGCCTGGAGTGAATGGGGAGGGGACACTGAAGCTTTCTTT
len: 12; d_gene: NA; v_gene: TRBV5-6; j_gene: TRBJ2-5; abundance: NA; CDR3aa: CASSLVGETQYF; CDR3nt: TGTGCCAGCAGCTTGGTGGGAGAGACCCAGTACTTC
len: 14; d_gene: NA; v_gene: TRBV29-1; j_gene: TRBJ1-2; abundance: NA; CDR3aa: CSVAPLTGFYGYTF; CDR3nt: TGCAGCGTCGCGCCCCTTACAGGGTTCTATGGCTACACCTTC
len: 15; d_gene: TRBD2; v_gene: TRBV7-2; j_gene: TRBJ2-7; abundance: NA; CDR3aa: CASSLELAASYEQYF; CDR3nt: TGTGCCAGCAGCTTAGAACTAGCGGCCTCCTACGAGCAGTACTTC
len: 16; d_gene: TRBD2; v_gene: TRBV28; j_gene: TRBJ2-4; abundance: few; CDR3aa: CASSLGRYLAKNIQYF; CDR3nt: TGTGCCAGCAGTCTCGGGAGGTACCTAGCCAAAAACATTCAGTACTTC
len: 11; d_gene: NA; v_gene: TRBV16; j_gene: TRBJ2-7; abundance: few; CDR3aa: CASSQGGEQYF; CDR3nt: TGTGCCAGCAGCCAAGGGGGCGAGCAGTACTTC
len: 13; d_gene: NA; v_gene: TRBV6-5; j_gene: TRBJ2-4; abundance: NA; CDR3aa: CASSYGRINIQYF; CDR3nt: TGTGCCAGCAGTTACGGACGGATAAACATTCAGTACTTC
len: 14; d_gene: TRBD2; v_gene: TRBV2; j_gene: TRBJ2-5; abundance: NA; CDR3aa: CASKRLAGVKTQYF; CDR3nt: TGTGCCAGCAAAAGACTAGCGGGAGTGAAGACCCAGTACTTC
len: 15; d_gene: TRBD1; v_gene: TRBV11-2; j_gene: TRBJ1-1; abundance: few; CDR3aa: CASSLDPDRGEGAFF; CDR3nt: TGTGCCAGCAGCTTAGATCCCGACAGGGGCGAGGGAGCTTTCTTT
len: 14; d_gene: NA; v_gene: TRBV5-1; j_gene: TRBJ2-5; abundance: NA; CDR3aa: CASSLSQGGETQYF; CDR3nt: TGCGCCAGCAGCTTGAGTCAGGGCGGAGAGACCCAGTACTTC
len: 16; d_gene: NA; v_gene: TRBV28; j_gene: TRBJ1-4; abundance: NA; CDR3aa: CASSLPGVMANEKLFF; CDR3nt: TGTGCCAGCAGTTTACCAGGAGTAATGGCTAATGAAAAACTGTTTTTT
len: 13; d_gene: NA; v_gene: TRBV29-1; j_gene: TRBJ2-5; abundance: few; CDR3aa: CSVRRDSGETQYF; CDR3nt: TGCAGCGTTCGTCGGGACTCGGGGGAGACCCAGTACTTC
len: 12; d_gene: NA; v_gene: TRBV28; j_gene: TRBJ2-2; abundance: few; CDR3aa: CASSRNTGELFF; CDR3nt: TGTGCCAGCAGCCGAAACACCGGGGAGCTGTTTTTT
len: 14; d_gene: NA; v_gene: TRBV18; j_gene: TRBJ2-5; abundance: NA; CDR3aa: CASLLTAAQETQYF; CDR3nt: TGTGCCAGCCTCCTGACGGCGGCCCAAGAGACCCAGTACTTC
len: 17; d_gene: TRBD1; v_gene: TRBV11-3; j_gene: TRBJ2-1; abundance: few; CDR3aa: CASSPGTGVSSYNEQFF; CDR3nt: TGTGCCAGCAGCCCTGGGACAGGGGTTAGCTCCTACAATGAGCAGTTCTTC
len: 13; d_gene: NA; v_gene: TRBV6-1; j_gene: TRBJ2-1; abundance: NA; CDR3aa: CASRGAGNNEQFF; CDR3nt: TGTGCCAGCAGAGGGGCAGGAAACAATGAGCAGTTCTTC
len: 16; d_gene: TRBD2; v_gene: TRBV10-3; j_gene: TRBJ2-7; abundance: few; CDR3aa: CAISESIIAGEYEQYF; CDR3nt: TGTGCCATCAGTGAGTCGATAATAGCGGGAGAGTACGAGCAGTACTTC
len: 16; d_gene: NA; v_gene: TRBV4-1; j_gene: TRBJ2-7; abundance: NA; CDR3aa: CASSQDRNSLFYEQYF; CDR3nt: TGCGCCAGCAGCCAAGATCGAAACTCGCTATTCTACGAGCAGTACTTC
len: 17; d_gene: TRBD1; v_gene: TRBV15; j_gene: TRBJ2-3; abundance: NA; CDR3aa: CATSSARGQSGTDTQYF; CDR3nt: TGTGCCACCAGCAGCGCAAGGGGACAGTCGGGCACAGATACGCAGTATTTT
len: 13; d_gene: NA; v_gene: TRBV29-1; j_gene: TRBJ1-1; abundance: few; CDR3aa: CSARRGIWTEAFF; CDR3nt: TGCAGCGCTCGGCGGGGGATTTGGACTGAAGCTTTCTTT
len: 16; d_gene: TRBD2; v_gene: TRBV7-2; j_gene: TRBJ2-5; abundance: NA; CDR3aa: CASSMNSGTVRETQYF; CDR3nt: TGTGCCAGCAGCATGAACAGCGGGACGGTGAGAGAGACCCAGTACTTC
len: 16; d_gene: NA; v_gene: TRBV5-1; j_gene: TRBJ2-2; abundance: NA; CDR3aa: CASSLGQESTYGELFF; CDR3nt: TGCGCCAGCAGCTTGGGTCAGGAAAGTACCTACGGGGAGCTGTTTTTT
len: 14; d_gene: NA; v_gene: TRBV5-4; j_gene: TRBJ2-5; abundance: NA; CDR3aa: CASSLSGWEETQYF; CDR3nt: TGTGCCAGCAGCTTGTCAGGTTGGGAAGAGACCCAGTACTTC
len: 13; d_gene: NA; v_gene: TRBV30; j_gene: TRBJ2-7; abundance: NA; CDR3aa: CASYASGSYEQYF; CDR3nt: TGTGCCTCCTACGCGAGCGGCTCCTACGAGCAGTACTTC
len: 15; d_gene: NA; v_gene: TRBV7-9; j_gene: TRBJ2-7; abundance: NA; CDR3aa: CASSLGTDRSWEQYF; CDR3nt: TGTGCCAGCAGCTTAGGCACAGATAGGTCTTGGGAGCAGTACTTC
len: 13; d_gene: TRBD1; v_gene: TRBV7-2; j_gene: TRBJ1-2; abundance: few; CDR3aa: CASTPDRGYGYTF; CDR3nt: TGTGCCAGCACCCCGGACAGGGGCTATGGCTACACCTTC
len: 12; d_gene: NA; v_gene: TRBV10-3; j_gene: TRBJ2-7; abundance: few; CDR3aa: CAIRAGSDEQYF; CDR3nt: TGTGCCATCCGGGCAGGATCAGACGAGCAGTACTTC
len: 15; d_gene: TRBD2; v_gene: TRBV7-6; j_gene: TRBJ2-7; abundance: few; CDR3aa: CASSFLAGGTYEQYF; CDR3nt: TGTGCCAGCAGTTTTCTAGCGGGAGGTACCTACGAGCAGTACTTC
len: 12; d_gene: NA; v_gene: TRBV5-1; j_gene: TRBJ2-3; abundance: few; CDR3aa: CASSFPGDTQYF; CDR3nt: TGCGCCAGCAGCTTTCCAGGAGATACGCAGTATTTT
len: 14; d_gene: NA; v_gene: TRBV30; j_gene: TRBJ1-1; abundance: once; CDR3aa: CAWSRRQSGTEAFF; CDR3nt: TGTGCCTGGAGTCGGAGGCAGTCGGGCACTGAAGCTTTCTTT